A selection of T cell receptor beta chains follows, all from one sample in a study of cytomegalovirus exposure and HLA in healthy donors. This table comes from immunoSEQ multiplex PCR, and its TCRdb copy is limited to in-frame clones, with some not included. The sample has 35,000 or so clones; the top ten hold 7% to 9.5%. Sequencing input: PBMCs. Source of these receptors: a man aged 35 to 55 in good health and CMV-seropositive. Each CDR3 is given with its conserved first and last residue. A D gene is named only where the DNA matches it firmly.

v_call,d_call,j_call,cdr3_nt,cdr3_aa
TRBV7-9,TRBD2,TRBJ2-3,TGTGCCAGCAGCGCGACTAGCGGGTCTATTATCACAGATACGCAGTATTTT,CASSATSGSIITDTQYF
TRBV27,TRBD2,TRBJ2-1,TGTGCCAGCCGGTCGGGGGGCTCCTACAATGAGCAGTTCTTC,CASRSGGSYNEQFF
TRBV2,.,TRBJ2-7,TGTGCCAGCACCGAGAGGGGGATCACCTACGAGCAGTACTTC,CASTERGITYEQYF
TRBV23-1,.,TRBJ1-2,TGCGCCAGAGTTTCACTGCCGTTTAAAGGGGGTACTTTCTATGGCTACACCTTC,CARVSLPFKGGTFYGYTF
TRBV27,.,TRBJ1-4,TGTGCCAGCAGGCCCCGGTCCCCCTCAACTAATGAAAAACTGTTTTTT,CASRPRSPSTNEKLFF
TRBV30,.,TRBJ2-1,TGTGCCTGGAGCGGAGTAGCGGTTTACAATGAGCAGTTCTTC,CAWSGVAVYNEQFF
TRBV30,.,TRBJ2-7,TGTGCCTGGAGTGTGAGTAGCGCGGCCTACGAGCAGTACTTC,CAWSVSSAAYEQYF
TRBV25-1,.,TRBJ2-7,TGTGCCAGCAGTGACCACAAAAACTACGAGCAGTACTTC,CASSDHKNYEQYF
TRBV19,.,TRBJ2-7,TGTGCCAGTAGTATGAGGGAAGGGATCTACGAGCAGTACTTC,CASSMREGIYEQYF
TRBV18,TRBD1,TRBJ1-1,TGTGCCAGCTCCCTGACAGGGGGCACTGAAGCTTTCTTT,CASSLTGGTEAFF
TRBV7-2,.,TRBJ2-5,TGTGCCAGCAGCTTAGTAGTACTGGGCCGAGAGACCCAGTACTTC,CASSLVVLGRETQYF
TRBV6-5,TRBD1,TRBJ1-1,TGTGCCAGCAGTCCCGGACAGGATAAGCAAGCTTTCTTT,CASSPGQDKQAFF
TRBV19,TRBD1,TRBJ1-1,TGTGCCAGTAGTACTCACGGGACAGGGACTGAAGCTTTCTTT,CASSTHGTGTEAFF
TRBV7-9,.,TRBJ2-5,TGTGCCAGCAGCTTAGGGACAGTGACCCAAGAGACCCAGTACTTC,CASSLGTVTQETQYF
TRBV7-6,TRBD2,TRBJ2-7,TGTGCCAGCAGCTTATACGGGACTAGTGACTACGAGCAGTACTTC,CASSLYGTSDYEQYF
TRBV5-8,TRBD1,TRBJ2-7,TGTGCCAGCAGCGTGGACAGGATCTCTGGAAACGAGCAGTACTTC,CASSVDRISGNEQYF
TRBV4-1,TRBD1,TRBJ2-1,TGCGCCAGCAGCCTGGACAGGGTCAATGAGCAGTTCTTC,CASSLDRVNEQFF
TRBV19,.,TRBJ2-7,TGTGCCAGTAAGGCCGTGGGAGTAGGCTACGAGCAGTACTTC,CASKAVGVGYEQYF
TRBV9,TRBD1,TRBJ1-1,TGTGCCAGCAGCCAGGGGGTTAACACTGAAGCTTTCTTT,CASSQGVNTEAFF
TRBV9,TRBD2,TRBJ2-4,TGTGCCAGCAGCGTTTTAGGTAGCGGGAGGGCCGCGGACATTCAGTACTTC,CASSVLGSGRAADIQYF
TRBV7-9,TRBD2,TRBJ2-7,TGTGCCAGCAGCTTAGCGGAGGGACTAGCGGGAGCACGGGGTGAGCAGTACTTC,CASSLAEGLAGARGEQYF
TRBV11-3,.,TRBJ2-4,TGTGCCAGCAGCTTTATCCCCCCAGGCCCGGACATTCAGTACTTC,CASSFIPPGPDIQYF
TRBV6-1,.,TRBJ2-3,TGTGCCAGCAGTCACCCGGCGGGTGATACGCAGTATTTT,CASSHPAGDTQYF
TRBV5-3,.,TRBJ1-5,TGTGCCAGAAGCTTAAACAGACAGTCAGCTCCTAATCAGCCCCAGCATTTT,CARSLNRQSAPNQPQHF
TRBV7-9,.,TRBJ1-2,TGTGCCAGCAGCCCCAGGGATGGCTATGGCTACACCTTC,CASSPRDGYGYTF
TRBV19,.,TRBJ2-3,TGTGCCAGTAGTATCCGGCGGAGCGTGGATACGCAGTATTTT,CASSIRRSVDTQYF
TRBV7-9,TRBD1,TRBJ2-7,TGTGCCAGCAGACGGGGACAGAGCTCCTACGAGCAGTACTTC,CASRRGQSSYEQYF
TRBV7-8,.,TRBJ2-7,TGTGCCAGCAGCTTAGCAGGGGCAGCAAACGAGCAGTACTTC,CASSLAGAANEQYF
TRBV6-6,.,TRBJ2-1,TGTGCCAGCGCTCCTGGGGGCCCCTACAATGAGCAGTTCTTC,CASAPGGPYNEQFF
TRBV4-1,.,TRBJ1-3,TGCGCCAGCAGCCAAGATGTCGGAGGGTGGAGAAACACCATATATTTT,CASSQDVGGWRNTIYF
TRBV25-1,.,TRBJ1-2,TGTGCCAGCAGTGACCCAGGTAGTGGCTACACCTTC,CASSDPGSGYTF
TRBV6-1,.,TRBJ1-1,TGTGCCAGCACCCCCGGGGGGGCTTTT,CASTPGGAF
TRBV6-1,TRBD1,TRBJ1-5,TGTGCCAGCAGCCCAGTCGGGACAGGCGGAGACCCCCAGCATTTT,CASSPVGTGGDPQHF
TRBV7-3,.,TRBJ1-2,TGTGCCAGCAGCTTTGGAGGCCCCCGGGGCTACACCTTC,CASSFGGPRGYTF
TRBV7-7,.,TRBJ2-1,TGTGCTAGCAGCTTAGGACGTAGCAGCAATGAGCAGTTCTTC,CASSLGRSSNEQFF
TRBV27,TRBD2,TRBJ2-7,TGTGCCAGCAGTCCACGTTGCAGCGGGAGTTGCGAGCAGTACTTC,CASSPRCSGSCEQYF
TRBV6-5,.,TRBJ1-1,TGTGCCAGCAGTTACGGCGGCAGCCTTCCCACTGAAGCTTTCTTT,CASSYGGSLPTEAFF
TRBV6-1,.,TRBJ2-5,TGTGCCAGCAGTGTAGACAGCCCCGGGAGTACCCAAGAGACCCAGTACTTC,CASSVDSPGSTQETQYF
TRBV6-4,.,TRBJ2-2,TGTGCCAGCAGTGACTCGTCTAGGAACACCGGGGAGCTGTTTTTT,CASSDSSRNTGELFF
TRBV11-2,.,TRBJ1-6,TGTGCCAGCAAGGAACAGAACAATTCACCCCTCCACTTT,CASKEQNNSPLHF
TRBV7-3,TRBD2,TRBJ2-7,TGTGCCAGCAGCTTAGAGGGCGGGAGGGTTTACGAGCAGTACTTC,CASSLEGGRVYEQYF
TRBV5-1,TRBD2,TRBJ2-3,TGCGCCAGCAGACCACAGACTACGGCGGGAGCGGAGTATACGCAGTATTTT,CASRPQTTAGAEYTQYF
TRBV13,.,TRBJ1-5,TGTGCCAGCAGCCAGGGCGGGGTTTATAGCAATCAGCCCCAGCATTTT,CASSQGGVYSNQPQHF
TRBV5-6,.,TRBJ2-7,TGTGCCAGCAGCTTTCGTCTAGGGGACGAGCAGTACTTC,CASSFRLGDEQYF
TRBV19,.,TRBJ2-7,TGTGCCAGTACTTTAGAACAGGGACCCTCCTACGAGCAGTACTTC,CASTLEQGPSYEQYF
TRBV12-5,TRBD2,TRBJ2-3,TGTGCTAGTGGCCCATCGGGAGGTCAAGATACGCAGTATTTT,CASGPSGGQDTQYF
TRBV5-4,.,TRBJ1-2,TGTGCCAGCAGCCCGGACAGTTCCAGGGGCTACACCTTC,CASSPDSSRGYTF
TRBV4-3,.,TRBJ2-1,TGCGCCAGCAGCGGGGAGGGGGGCTCCTACAATGAGCAGTTCTTC,CASSGEGGSYNEQFF
TRBV4-3,TRBD2,TRBJ2-2,TGCGCCAGCAGCCAAAGACTAGCTGTCACCGGGGAGCTGTTTTTT,CASSQRLAVTGELFF
TRBV19,.,TRBJ2-7,TGTGCCAGTAGTCCCGGCTCCCCCAGCGACGAGCAGTACTTC,CASSPGSPSDEQYF
TRBV27,TRBD2,TRBJ2-7,TGTGCCAGCAGTTTGGGCGGGAGAGAGGGCGAGCAGTACTTC,CASSLGGREGEQYF
TRBV6-1,TRBD1,TRBJ2-2,TGTGCCAGCAGCGTTGGGGACAGGTCCACCGGGGAGCTGTTTTTT,CASSVGDRSTGELFF
TRBV6-5,.,TRBJ2-5,TGTGCCAGCAGTTACTCGAGGGAGACCCAGTACTTC,CASSYSRETQYF
TRBV27,TRBD1,TRBJ2-7,TGTGCCAGCGCCGGGACAGGGTTCCACGAGCAGTACTTC,CASAGTGFHEQYF
TRBV4-1,TRBD2,TRBJ2-7,TGCGCCAGCAGCCGCGCTATTAGCGGGACCGGGTACGAGCAGTACTTC,CASSRAISGTGYEQYF
TRBV30,.,TRBJ2-7,TGTGCCTGGAGTGTCGAACTAACCTTCTCCTACGAGCAGTACTTC,CAWSVELTFSYEQYF